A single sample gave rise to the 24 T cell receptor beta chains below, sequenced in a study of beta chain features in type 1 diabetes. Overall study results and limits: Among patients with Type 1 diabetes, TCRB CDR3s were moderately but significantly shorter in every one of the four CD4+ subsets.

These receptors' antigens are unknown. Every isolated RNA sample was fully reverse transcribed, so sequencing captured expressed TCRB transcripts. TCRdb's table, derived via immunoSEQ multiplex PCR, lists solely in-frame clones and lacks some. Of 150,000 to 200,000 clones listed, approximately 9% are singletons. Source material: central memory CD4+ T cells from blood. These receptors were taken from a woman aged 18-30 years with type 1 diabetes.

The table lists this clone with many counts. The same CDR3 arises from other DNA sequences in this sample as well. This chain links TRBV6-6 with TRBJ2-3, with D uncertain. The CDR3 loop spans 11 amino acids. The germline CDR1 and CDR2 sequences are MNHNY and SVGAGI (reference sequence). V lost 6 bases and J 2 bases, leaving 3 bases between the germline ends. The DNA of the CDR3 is TGTGCCAGCAGCCTCACAGATACGCAGTATTTT. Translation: CASSLTDTQYF.

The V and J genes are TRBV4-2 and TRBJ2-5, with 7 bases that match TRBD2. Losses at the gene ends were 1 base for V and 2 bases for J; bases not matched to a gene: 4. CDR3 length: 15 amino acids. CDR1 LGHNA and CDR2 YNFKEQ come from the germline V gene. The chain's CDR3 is CASSQGTSNQETQYF. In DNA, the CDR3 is TGTGCCAGCAGCCAAGGGACTAGTAATCAAGAGACCCAGTACTTC.

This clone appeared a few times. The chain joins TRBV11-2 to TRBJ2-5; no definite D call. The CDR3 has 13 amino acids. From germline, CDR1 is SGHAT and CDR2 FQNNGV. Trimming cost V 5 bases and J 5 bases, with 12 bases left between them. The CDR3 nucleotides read TGTGCCAGCAGCCCCGGAGAATTGGAGACCCAGTACTTC. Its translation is CASSPGELETQYF.

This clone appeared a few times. The CDR3 nucleotides read TGTGCCAGCAGTCTCGGGACAGGGGTCTCGTGGGGCACTATTGGCTACACCTTC. Protein product: CASSLGTGVSWGTIGYTF. V usage is TRBV27 and J usage is TRBJ1-2; 10 bases match TRBD1. Germline V gives CDR1 MNHEY, CDR2 SMNVEV (reference sequence). The CDR3 has 18 residues. Trimming removed 5 bases from V and 7 bases from J; junction bases left unmatched: 19.

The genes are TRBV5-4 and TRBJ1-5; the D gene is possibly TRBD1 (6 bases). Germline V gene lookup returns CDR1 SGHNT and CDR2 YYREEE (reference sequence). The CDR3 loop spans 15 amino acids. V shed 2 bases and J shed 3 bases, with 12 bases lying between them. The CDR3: CASSFGGGYNQPQHF. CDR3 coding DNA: TGTGCCAGCAGCTTTGGCGGGGGCTACAATCAGCCCCAGCATTTT.

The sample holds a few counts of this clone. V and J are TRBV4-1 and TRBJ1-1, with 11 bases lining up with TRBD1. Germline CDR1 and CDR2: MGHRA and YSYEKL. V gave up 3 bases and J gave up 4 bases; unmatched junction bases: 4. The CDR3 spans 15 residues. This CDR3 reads CASSQAGQGATEAFF. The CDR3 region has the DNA TGCGCCAGCAGCCAGGCCGGACAGGGGGCCACTGAAGCTTTCTTT.

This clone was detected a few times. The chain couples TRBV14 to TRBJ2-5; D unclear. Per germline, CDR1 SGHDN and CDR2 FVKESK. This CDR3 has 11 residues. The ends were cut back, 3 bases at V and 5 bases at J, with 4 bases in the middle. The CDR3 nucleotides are TGTGCCAGCAGCCAGCGGGAGACCCAGTACTTC. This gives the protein CASSQRETQYF.

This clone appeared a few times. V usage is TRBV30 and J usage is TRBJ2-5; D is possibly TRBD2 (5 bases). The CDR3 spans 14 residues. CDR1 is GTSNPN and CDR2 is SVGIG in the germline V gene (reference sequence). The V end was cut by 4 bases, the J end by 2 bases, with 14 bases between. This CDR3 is CAWNTGRGQETQYF. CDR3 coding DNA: TGTGCCTGGAACACCGGACGGGGACAAGAGACCCAGTACTTC.

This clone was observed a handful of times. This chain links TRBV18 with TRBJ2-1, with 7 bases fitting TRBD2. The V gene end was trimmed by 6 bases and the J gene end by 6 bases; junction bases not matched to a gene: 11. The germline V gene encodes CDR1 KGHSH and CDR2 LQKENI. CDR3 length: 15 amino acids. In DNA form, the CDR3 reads TGTGCCAGCTCCCCTCGCCGGGACTACGCCAATGAGCAGTTCTTC. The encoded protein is CASSPRRDYANEQFF.

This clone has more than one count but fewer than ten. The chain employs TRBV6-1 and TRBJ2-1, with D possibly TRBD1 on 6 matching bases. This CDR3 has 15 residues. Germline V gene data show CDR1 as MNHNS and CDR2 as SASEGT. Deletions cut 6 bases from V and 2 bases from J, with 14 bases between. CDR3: CASRVQGGPYNEQFF. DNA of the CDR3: TGTGCCAGCAGGGTACAGGGTGGGCCCTACAATGAGCAGTTCTTC.

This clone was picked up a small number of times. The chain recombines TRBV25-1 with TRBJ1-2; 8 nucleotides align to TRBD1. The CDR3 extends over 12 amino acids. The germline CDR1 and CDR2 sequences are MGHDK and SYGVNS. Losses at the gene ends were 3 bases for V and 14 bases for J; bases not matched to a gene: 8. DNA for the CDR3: TGTGCCAGCAGTGACCCAGGACAGGGTATAACCTTC. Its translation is CASSDPGQGITF.

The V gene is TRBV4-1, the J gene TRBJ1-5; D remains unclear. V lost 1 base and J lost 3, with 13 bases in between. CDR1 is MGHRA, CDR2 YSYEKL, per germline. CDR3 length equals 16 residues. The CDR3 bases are TGCGCCAGCAGCCAAGCACCCCCGACTTACAATCAGCCCCAGCATTTT. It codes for CASSQAPPTYNQPQHF.

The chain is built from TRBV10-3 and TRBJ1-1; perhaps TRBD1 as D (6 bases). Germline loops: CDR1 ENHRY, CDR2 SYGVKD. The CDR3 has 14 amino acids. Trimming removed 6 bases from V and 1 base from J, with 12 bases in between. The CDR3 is CAISSPDRNTEAFF. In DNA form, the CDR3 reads TGTGCCATCAGCAGCCCGGACAGGAACACTGAAGCTTTCTTT.

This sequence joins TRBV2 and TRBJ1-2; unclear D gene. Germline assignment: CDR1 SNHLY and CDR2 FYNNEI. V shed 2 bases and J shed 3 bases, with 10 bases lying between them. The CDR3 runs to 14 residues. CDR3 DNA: TGTGCCAGCAGTGAAAAGCTGAACGACTATGGCTACACCTTC. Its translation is CASSEKLNDYGYTF.

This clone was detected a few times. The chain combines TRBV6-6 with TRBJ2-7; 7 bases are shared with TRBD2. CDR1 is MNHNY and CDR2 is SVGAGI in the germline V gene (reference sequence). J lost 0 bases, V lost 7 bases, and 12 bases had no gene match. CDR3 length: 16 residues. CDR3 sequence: CASNPLGERGSYEQYF. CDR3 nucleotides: TGTGCCAGCAACCCACTGGGGGAGCGGGGCTCCTACGAGCAGTACTTC.

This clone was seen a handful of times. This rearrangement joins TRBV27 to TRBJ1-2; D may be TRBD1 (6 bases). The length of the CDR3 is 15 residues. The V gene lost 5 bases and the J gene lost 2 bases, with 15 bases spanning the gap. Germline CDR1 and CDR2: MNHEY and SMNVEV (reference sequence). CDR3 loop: CASSKFWTANYGYTF. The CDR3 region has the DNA TGTGCCAGCAGTAAATTCTGGACAGCGAACTATGGCTACACCTTC.

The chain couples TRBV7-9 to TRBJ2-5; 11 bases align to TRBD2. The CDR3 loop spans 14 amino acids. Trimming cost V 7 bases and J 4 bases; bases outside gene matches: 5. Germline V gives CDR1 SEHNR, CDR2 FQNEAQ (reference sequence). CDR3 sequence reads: CASTLAGVGETQYF. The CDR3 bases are TGTGCCAGCACACTAGCGGGGGTGGGAGAGACCCAGTACTTC.

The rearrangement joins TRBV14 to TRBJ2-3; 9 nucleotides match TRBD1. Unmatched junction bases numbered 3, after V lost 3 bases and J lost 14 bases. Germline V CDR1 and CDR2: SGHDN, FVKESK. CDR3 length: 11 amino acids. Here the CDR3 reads CASSHGDRVYF. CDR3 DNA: TGTGCCAGCAGCCACGGGGACAGGGTGTATTTT.

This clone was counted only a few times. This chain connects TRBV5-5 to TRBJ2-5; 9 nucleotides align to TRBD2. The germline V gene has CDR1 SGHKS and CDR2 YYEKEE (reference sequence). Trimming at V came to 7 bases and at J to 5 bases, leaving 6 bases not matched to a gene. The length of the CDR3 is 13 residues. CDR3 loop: CASFLAGVETQYF. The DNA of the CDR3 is TGTGCCAGCTTTTTAGCGGGAGTGGAGACCCAGTACTTC.

CDR3 nucleotides: TGTGCCAGCAGCCAAGGGACAGAGGGGGATGGCTACACCTTC. This sequence encodes CASSQGTEGDGYTF. The rearrangement links TRBV11-2 to TRBJ1-2, with 7 bases that match TRBD1. The CDR3 is made up of 14 amino acids. J gave up 6 bases and V 5 bases, and 9 bases lay outside the gene matches. The germline CDR1 and CDR2 sequences are SGHAT and FQNNGV.

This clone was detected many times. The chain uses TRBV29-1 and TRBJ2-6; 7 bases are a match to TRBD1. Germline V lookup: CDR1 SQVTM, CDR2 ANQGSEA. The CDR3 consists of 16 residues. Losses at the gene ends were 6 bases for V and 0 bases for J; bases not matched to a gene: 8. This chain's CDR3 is CSVATGAPSGANVLTF. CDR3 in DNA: TGCAGCGTCGCCACAGGGGCACCCTCTGGGGCCAACGTCCTGACTTTC.

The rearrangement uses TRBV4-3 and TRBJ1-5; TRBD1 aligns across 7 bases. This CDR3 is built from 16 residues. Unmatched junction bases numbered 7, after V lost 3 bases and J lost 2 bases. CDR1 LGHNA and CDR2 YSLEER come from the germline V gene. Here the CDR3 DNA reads TGCGCCAGCAGCCAGCAACCCGGGACAGGCAATCAGCCCCAGCATTTT. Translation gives CASSQQPGTGNQPQHF.

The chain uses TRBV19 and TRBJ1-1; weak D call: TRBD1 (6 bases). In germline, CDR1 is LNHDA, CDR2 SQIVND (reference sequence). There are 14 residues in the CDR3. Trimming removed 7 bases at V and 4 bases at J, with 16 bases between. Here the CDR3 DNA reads TGTGCCAGTAACAACAGGGTAACATTCACTGAAGCTTTCTTT. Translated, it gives CASNNRVTFTEAFF. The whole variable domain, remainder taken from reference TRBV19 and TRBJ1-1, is DGGITQSPKYLFRKEGQNVTLSCEQNLNHDAMYWYRQDPGQGLRLIYYSQIVNDFQKGDIAEGYSVSREKKESFPLTVTSAQKNPTAFYLCASNNRVTFTEAFFGQGTRLTVV.

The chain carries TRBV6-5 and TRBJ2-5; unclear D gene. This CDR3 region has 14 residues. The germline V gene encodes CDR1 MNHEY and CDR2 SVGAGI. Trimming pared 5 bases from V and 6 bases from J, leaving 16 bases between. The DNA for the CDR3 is TGTGCCAGCAGTGATGCAGGTGTCAAAAAGACCCAGTACTTC. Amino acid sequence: CASSDAGVKKTQYF.